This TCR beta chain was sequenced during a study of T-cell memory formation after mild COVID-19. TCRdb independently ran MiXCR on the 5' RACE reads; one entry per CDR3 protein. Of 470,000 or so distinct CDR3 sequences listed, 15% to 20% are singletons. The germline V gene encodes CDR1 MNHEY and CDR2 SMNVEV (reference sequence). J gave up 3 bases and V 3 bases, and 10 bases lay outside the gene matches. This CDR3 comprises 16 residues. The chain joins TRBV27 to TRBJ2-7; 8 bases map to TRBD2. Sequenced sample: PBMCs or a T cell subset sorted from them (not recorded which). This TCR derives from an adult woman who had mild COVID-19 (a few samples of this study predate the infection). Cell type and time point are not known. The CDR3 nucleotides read TGTGCCAGCAGTTTGATAACGCCTAGCGGGTTCTACGAGCAGTACTTC. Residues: CASSLITPSGFYEQYF.